The following is a TCR beta chain sequence with its context. This sample was included in a study of regulatory T cells in long-lasting Graves disease. The CDR3 runs 13 residues. Germline V gene lookup returns CDR1 MNHEY and CDR2 SMNVEV (reference sequence). Trimming took off 1 base at V and 2 bases at J, with 5 bases between the two ends. Time point: persistent/refractory GD, antithyroid drugs over 5 years with positive TRAb. With RNA extracted from PBMCs as input, the TCR library was made. Researchers made TCR beta libraries by using iRepertoire HTBI primers and running Arm-PCR on CDR3 regions. TCRdb redid the calling of the multiplex PCR reads with MiXCR, one entry per CDR3 protein. The table has about 660,000 distinct CDR3 sequences, 25% to 30% seen once.

The sample in question was peripheral blood mononuclear cells (PBMCs), obtained when the disease was refractory, from a patient treated with antithyroid drugs. The clonotype originates from a female donor with Graves disease. The rearrangement joins TRBV27 to TRBJ1-2; no reliable D call. The CDR3 DNA reads TGTGCCAGCAGTTTATACCGAAACTATGGCTACACCTTC. Translating it yields CASSLYRNYGYTF.